This entry is about one T cell receptor beta chain. The sample is drawn from a study of T cells after yellow fever vaccination. The study, taken as a whole, reports: Peaking on day 5 versus 15, the secondary response was faster but weaker. Most clones from primary vaccination resurfaced after the booster (about 95% CD4, more than 75% CD8).

As TCR cDNA was made by 5'RACE template switching, a universal primer site and UMIs were added. TCRdb called the 5' RACE reads again in MiXCR, with one record for every CDR3 protein. Of about 85,000 distinct CDR3 sequences listed, about 14% are singletons. The sequencing used CD8+ T cells not binding an NS4B(214-222) dextramer, sorted from PBMCs, collected roughly 20 days after the first yellow fever vaccination. This clonotype originated in a man between 18 and 35 years old who received the YFV17D yellow fever vaccine.

This chain's CDR3 is CASSYGVVGYNEQFF. CDR3 in DNA: TGTGCCAGCAGTTACGGGGTAGTTGGCTACAATGAGCAGTTCTTC. The rearrangement uses TRBV6-2 or TRBV6-3 and TRBJ2-1; D uncertain. Germline CDR1 MNHEY, CDR2 SVGEGT. CDR3 length equals 15 residues. Trimming removed 2 bases at V and 3 bases at J, with 11 bases between.